The 20 T cell receptor beta chains presented below share a single source sample, sequenced in a study of fetal regulatory T cell absence and autoimmunity. Sequencing was performed with immunoSEQ multiplex PCR; in TCRdb, only in-frame clones are kept and a portion is missing. Of about 43,000 clones in the sample, roughly four fifths were seen once. The sequencing input was cord blood. The source of these receptors is a newborn boy with IPEX syndrome.

This chain connects TRBV11-2 to TRBJ2-7; a possible D gene is TRBD2 (6 bases). V lost 0 bases and J lost 3, with 9 bases in between. This CDR3 contains 14 residues. Germline CDR1 and CDR2: SGHAT and FQNNGV. DNA for the CDR3: TGTGCCAGCAGCTTAGAACTGGGGGGCTACGAGCAGTACTTC. Translated: CASSLELGGYEQYF.

V usage is TRBV7-9 and J usage is TRBJ2-3; 7 nucleotides line up with TRBD2. V was pared by 5 bases and J by 0 bases, with 8 bases of the junction left unmatched. Germline V gene lookup returns CDR1 SEHNR and CDR2 FQNEAQ (reference sequence). This CDR3 spans 16 amino acids. CDR3 DNA: TGTGCCAGCAGCCTTTGGGGGGGTATTAGCACAGATACGCAGTATTTT. This sequence encodes CASSLWGGISTDTQYF.

The chain links TRBV5-4 to TRBJ2-7, with 13 positions matching TRBD2. The CDR3 has 13 residues. J lost 12 bases, V lost 0 bases, and 3 bases had no gene match. Germline CDR1 SGHNT, CDR2 YYREEE (reference sequence). The CDR3 loop is CASSLGLAGGMYF. CDR3 in DNA: TGTGCCAGCAGCTTGGGACTAGCGGGGGGCATGTACTTC. The full variable domain, completed using reference TRBV5-4 and TRBJ2-7, is ETGVTQSPTHLIKTRGQQVTLRCSSQSGHNTVSWYQQALGQGPQFIFQYYREEENGRGNFPPRFSGLQFPNYSSELNVNALELDDSALYLCASSLGLAGGMYFGPGTRLTVT.

The chain joins TRBV7-9 to TRBJ2-2; D unclear. V lost 4 bases and J 1 base, leaving 7 bases between the germline ends. Germline V gene data show CDR1 as SEHNR and CDR2 as FQNEAQ (reference sequence). This CDR3 contains 14 residues. As DNA, the CDR3 is TGTGCCAGCAGCTATAAGCGGAACACCGGGGAGCTGTTTTTT. Its translation: CASSYKRNTGELFF. Combining the CDR3 with reference TRBV7-9 and TRBJ2-2 gives the whole variable domain DTGVSQNPRHKITKRGQNVTFRCDPISEHNRLYWYRQTLGQGPEFLTYFQNEAQLEKSRLLSDRFSAERPKGSFSTLEIQRTEQGDSAMYLCASSYKRNTGELFFGEGSRLTVL.

The gene calls are TRBV9 and TRBJ2-7; D is perhaps TRBD2 (6 bases). This CDR3 has 14 residues. Per the germline V gene, CDR1 is SGDLS and CDR2 is YYNGEE. Deletions cut 0 bases from V and 3 bases from J, with 10 bases between. The CDR3 region is CASSVEGGSYEQYF. Written as DNA, the CDR3 is TGTGCCAGCAGCGTAGAAGGAGGGAGCTACGAGCAGTACTTC.

The V call is TRBV12-5, the J call TRBJ2-1, with D possibly matching TRBD1 (5 bases). Trimming left V 3 bases short and J 4 bases short, with 10 bases between. From germline, CDR1 is LGHNT and CDR2 FRNRAP. This CDR3 has 14 amino acids. This chain's CDR3 is CASGFPDSYNEQFF. DNA of the CDR3: TGTGCTAGTGGTTTTCCCGACAGTTACAATGAGCAGTTCTTC.

The rearrangement links TRBV27 to TRBJ2-7, with 9 positions matching TRBD2. CDR1 and CDR2 (germline): MNHEY, SMNVEV (reference sequence). CDR3 length: 14 residues. Germline trimming cut 3 bases from V and 5 bases from J; bases unmatched to any gene: 5. The CDR3 coding sequence is TGTGCCAGCAGTTTGGGCGGGAGGGTCCACGAGCAGTACTTC. Its protein product is CASSLGGRVHEQYF.

The chain uses TRBV9 and TRBJ2-3; D remains unclear. This CDR3 region has 15 residues. CDR1 and CDR2 from the germline V gene are SGDLS and YYNGEE. V was trimmed by 4 bases and J by 4 bases, leaving 16 bases between them. The CDR3 loop reads CASSSGYLLADTQYF. For the CDR3, the DNA is TGTGCCAGCAGCTCCGGGTACCTTCTCGCAGATACGCAGTATTTT. The whole variable domain, filled in from reference TRBV9 and TRBJ2-3, reads DSGVTQTPKHLITATGQRVTLRCSPRSGDLSVYWYQQSLDQGLQFLIQYYNGEERAKGNILERFSAQQFPDLHSELNLSSLELGDSALYFCASSSGYLLADTQYFGPGTRLTVL.

This clone has just a few counts. The chain links TRBV12-5 to TRBJ1-4; D is undetermined. Trimming took off 7 bases at V and 8 bases at J, with 17 bases between the two ends. The germline gives CDR1 LGHNT, CDR2 FRNRAP. This CDR3 has 14 amino acids. The CDR3 region is CASATRRPGEKLFF. DNA of the CDR3: TGTGCTAGTGCCACCCGGAGACCTGGGGAAAAACTGTTTTTT.

This clone was detected once. The chain links TRBV9 to TRBJ2-7; perhaps D is TRBD1 or TRBD2 (6 bases each). V shed 0 bases and J shed 2 bases, with 12 bases lying between them. The CDR3 consists of 15 residues. Per germline, CDR1 SGDLS and CDR2 YYNGEE. The CDR3 DNA is TGTGCCAGCAGCGTAGCCGGGGGCCCGACCTACGAGCAGTACTTC. The encoded protein is CASSVAGGPTYEQYF.

The chain combines TRBV9 with TRBJ2-2; the match to TRBD2 covers 10 bases. The CDR3 covers 15 residues. CDR1 is SGDLS, CDR2 YYNGEE, per germline. Trimming took 6 bases from V and 4 from J; bases not matched to a gene: 6. The CDR3 loop reads CASTLAGVGTGELFF. CDR3 sequence (DNA): TGTGCCAGCACCCTAGCGGGAGTGGGCACCGGGGAGCTGTTTTTT.

The chain recombines TRBV5-6 with TRBJ2-5, with D perhaps matching TRBD1 (5 bases). Germline-derived CDR1 and CDR2 are SGHDT and YYEEEE. The ends were cut back, 1 base at V and 2 bases at J, with 9 bases in the middle. This CDR3 has 14 amino acids. The CDR3 region has the DNA TGTGCCAGCAGCTTGACAGGTATACAAGAGACCCAGTACTTC. It encodes CASSLTGIQETQYF.

In this sample, this clone turned up a few times. The chain is built from TRBV4-1 and TRBJ2-5, with TRBD2 matching over 9 bases. The CDR3 covers 15 residues. With V trimmed by 4 bases and J by 4 bases, 7 bases remained unmatched. The germline gives CDR1 MGHRA, CDR2 YSYEKL. For the CDR3, the DNA is TGCGCCAGCAGCCGCTTATTGGGACTAGCAGAGACCCAGTACTTC. It specifies CASSRLLGLAETQYF.

The sample holds a few counts of this clone. The chain recombines TRBV13 with TRBJ2-7, with TRBD1 matching over 12 bases. The CDR3 sequence is 15 residues long. CDR1 is PRHDT and CDR2 is FYEKMQ in the germline V gene (reference sequence). The V segment lost 1 base and the J segment 5 bases; nucleotides outside the gene matches: 3. The CDR3 DNA is TGTGCCAGCAGCTTAGCCGGGACAGGGGGCCACGAGCAGTACTTC. It encodes CASSLAGTGGHEQYF.

The chain employs TRBV10-2 and TRBJ2-2, with 7 bases identical to TRBD1. This CDR3 is 17 amino acids long. Germline V gene lookup returns CDR1 WSHSY and CDR2 SAAADI. Trimming removed 7 bases from V and 5 bases from J; junction bases left unmatched: 16. CDR3 nucleotides: TGCGCCAGCATAAGGACAGGTTCAAGGGGAAGAACCGGGGAGCTGTTTTTT. This sequence encodes CASIRTGSRGRTGELFF.

The count of this clone is one. The chain joins TRBV12-5 to TRBJ2-7, with unresolved D. From germline, CDR1 is LGHNT and CDR2 FRNRAP. The CDR3 has 13 residues. The germline V and J ends were trimmed by 2 bases and 3 bases, with 8 bases remaining between them. DNA of the CDR3: TGTGCTAGTGGTTTGTGTTCATTCTACGAGCAGTACTTC. Its protein product is CASGLCSFYEQYF.

This clone occurred a few times. The chain recombines TRBV2 with TRBJ1-2; 8 nucleotides align to TRBD1. CDR3 length equals 15 residues. The V and J ends lost 1 base and 5 bases, in that order; junction bases with no gene match: 6. Germline CDR1 reads SNHLY; CDR2 reads FYNNEI. The CDR3 loop reads CASSEGQNRGYGYTF. The CDR3 region has the DNA TGTGCCAGCAGTGAAGGGCAGAACAGGGGGTATGGCTACACCTTC.

The CDR3 is CASSTAEFQWDREDYNEQFF. As DNA, the CDR3 is TGTGCCAGCAGCACTGCCGAATTCCAATGGGACAGGGAGGACTACAATGAGCAGTTCTTC. The rearrangement uses TRBV21-1 and TRBJ2-1; whether TRBD1, the table's D call, matches the DNA was not checked. TRBV21-1 is termed a pseudogene. The CDR3 totals 20 residues.

This clone has a single count. This rearrangement joins TRBV30 to TRBJ2-2, with 8 bases fitting TRBD1. V lost 5 bases, J lost 4 bases, and 0 bases stayed unmatched. CDR1 is GTSNPN and CDR2 is SVGIG in the germline V gene (reference sequence). The CDR3 is made up of 12 amino acids. The CDR3 region has the DNA TGTGCCTGGGGACAGGGCACCGGGGAGCTGTTTTTT. Protein product: CAWGQGTGELFF.

This clone was seen a handful of times. The rearrangement joins TRBV11-3 to TRBJ2-7, with 9 bases identical to TRBD2. V lost 4 bases, J lost 0 bases, and 10 bases stayed unmatched. Germline-derived CDR1 and CDR2 are SGHNT and YENEEA. This CDR3 contains 17 residues. This chain's CDR3 is CASSSRKVAGVSYEQYF. Here the CDR3 DNA reads TGTGCCAGCAGCTCCCGGAAGGTAGCGGGGGTCTCCTACGAGCAGTACTTC. The variable domain in full, completed from reference TRBV11-3 and TRBJ2-7, reads EAGVVQSPRYKIIEKKQPVAFWCNPISGHNTLYWYLQNLGQGPELLIRYENEEAVDDSQLPKDRFSAERLKGVDSTLKIQPAELGDSAVYLCASSSRKVAGVSYEQYFGPGTRLTVT.